This TCR beta chain was found in a study of long-term antiretroviral therapy in people with HIV. On this clone: Its antigen is not known.

The ends were cut back, 2 bases at V and 3 bases at J, with 8 bases in the middle. Germline CDR1 and CDR2: MNHEY and SMNVEV (reference sequence). The CDR3 runs 14 residues. Whole-study findings and limits: In HIV, the repertoires covered a tighter span of CDR3 lengths than in controls. Once patients were on ART, diversity went higher but still fell short of transplant donor controls.

Each participant with HIV received care in the United States. The run of the v3.0 immunoSEQ assay was at survey level. Generated by immunoSEQ multiplex PCR, the TCRdb table keeps only in-frame clones and is missing some. The data hold 35,000 to 45,000 clones, with over 80% observed a single time. The sequenced sample was unsorted PBMCs, obtained 1 year after starting antiretroviral therapy. The TCR comes from a young man with HIV. The gene calls are TRBV27 and TRBJ1-5; D is uncertain. CDR3 DNA: TGTGCCAGCAGTTTAGGGTATGCCAATCAGCCCCAGCATTTT. This codes for CASSLGYANQPQHF.